The rows below give T cell receptor beta chains drawn from one sample of a study of T cells expressing NK-cell markers. TCRdb re-analyzed the 5' RACE reads; it lists each CDR3 protein once, without DNA. The listing records about 260,000 distinct CDR3 sequences. Sequencing was carried out using blood T cells: a sorted CD56 or NKG2C T cell subset, CD4+ or CD8+ T cells, or bulk PBMC T cells (not recorded which). These receptors were obtained from a man aged 18 to 29 in good health. The CDR3 runs from the conserved cysteine through the conserved F or W.

V,J,CDR3
TRBV6-1,TRBJ2-1,CASKVGQGAWEQFF
TRBV12-3/TRBV12-4,TRBJ2-2,CASSPLRAANTGELFF
TRBV5-6,TRBJ2-3,CASSRLTSGSTDTQYF
TRBV27,TRBJ2-1,CASSFGQGAYNEQFF
TRBV12-3/TRBV12-4,TRBJ2-1,CASSLVAGGNEQFF
TRBV20-1,TRBJ2-1,CSAGAGLVVHEQFF
TRBV27,TRBJ1-2,CASSFEYQGYAGYTF
TRBV20-1,TRBJ2-3,CSARDSAYTQYF
TRBV20-1,TRBJ1-4,CSAPGQGKEKLFF
TRBV5-8,TRBJ2-5,CASSSGDRVKQETQYF
TRBV12-3/TRBV12-4,TRBJ2-1,CASSFGTSGRDEQFF
TRBV7-2,TRBJ2-3,CASSFISRPRDRGRIPDTQYF
TRBV23-1,TRBJ2-1,CASSQSSPSGSVEQFF
TRBV6-2/TRBV6-3,TRBJ1-1,CASSRVIPNEAFF
TRBV24-1,TRBJ2-3,CATSDQLAFGTDTQYF
TRBV7-2,TRBJ1-4,CASSLSKGREKLFF
TRBV11-2,TRBJ2-2,CASSSSVGELFF
TRBV6-5,TRBJ2-1,CASSYRRGGRNEQFF
TRBV5-1,TRBJ2-7,CASSLEGAGRDEQYF
TRBV6-5,TRBJ2-3,CASSSAGVRSDTQYF
TRBV6-1,TRBJ1-2,CASSRDRDANYGYTF
TRBV12-3/TRBV12-4,TRBJ1-2,CAVNFGANYGYTF
TRBV9,TRBJ1-1,CASSVGSLTEAFF
TRBV29-1,TRBJ2-1,CSVVPQALPLSYNEQFF
TRBV4-3,TRBJ2-1,CASSQEPGGLAGNEQFF
TRBV29-1,TRBJ1-2,CSVEGFQGTRYGYTF
TRBV20-1,TRBJ2-5,CSARLGQGFETQYF
TRBV7-9,TRBJ2-3,CASSLVKRPTDTQYF
TRBV7-3,TRBJ1-5,CASSPTRWGGFNQPQHF
TRBV5-1,TRBJ1-1,CASTELTNTEAFF
TRBV6-1,TRBJ2-1,CASSGAGGPYNEQFF
TRBV18,TRBJ1-5,CASSPPLSGGGQPQHF
TRBV6-2/TRBV6-3,TRBJ1-1,CASSDRLMNTEAFF
TRBV6-1,TRBJ1-3,CASSRNRGNSGNTIYF
TRBV20-1,TRBJ1-1,CSARDGDRVGEAFF
TRBV12-3/TRBV12-4,TRBJ1-6,CASSLAVGASPLHF
TRBV29-1,TRBJ2-7,CSAVGLAGASSYEQYF
TRBV20-1,TRBJ2-1,CSARLLLASNEQFF
TRBV6-1,TRBJ2-6,CASGHSSGANVLTF
TRBV7-2,TRBJ2-7,CASGRQGGYEQYF
TRBV6-4,TRBJ2-1,CASSDPSGRAPYEQFF
TRBV9,TRBJ2-5,CASSVGSGGPLSETQYF
TRBV24-1,TRBJ2-1,CATSDWRKNEQFF
TRBV5-1,TRBJ2-3,CASSLARQARDTQYF
TRBV12-3/TRBV12-4,TRBJ2-3,CASQVYAADTQYF
TRBV11-2,TRBJ2-2,CASSLGAGELFF
TRBV20-1,TRBJ2-7,CSAAARGWYEQYF
TRBV29-1,TRBJ2-3,CSSLGSSGRWKTDTQYF
TRBV9,TRBJ2-1,CASSAAGGTYNEQFF
TRBV7-2,TRBJ2-1,CASSSGTSGRGGEQFF
TRBV7-9,TRBJ2-7,CASTPWGREQYF
TRBV19,TRBJ2-3,CASSIQGSDTQYF
TRBV20-1,TRBJ2-1,CSARDVLAGNYNEQFF
TRBV10-3,TRBJ1-1,CAISVSRAWYTEAFF
TRBV24-1,TRBJ2-2,CATSEKREWVTGELFF
TRBV10-3,TRBJ2-3,CAIRPTSGRAGDTQYF